Listed here are 13 T cell receptor beta chains from one sample, sequenced in a study of circulating and synovial CD4+ cells in juvenile arthritis. The repertoire was sequenced with immunoSEQ multiplex PCR; TCRdb's copy has only in-frame clones and lacks some. Here the sample spans 36,000 or so clones, 94% being singletons. The material sequenced was CD4+ T cells from blood. These receptors all come from a human donor with juvenile idiopathic arthritis.

The CDR3 protein is CASSAGQINEKLFF. The DNA for the CDR3 is TGTGCCAGTAGTGCGGGACAGATTAATGAAAAACTGTTTTTT. The J gene is TRBJ1-4, the V gene TRBV19; TRBD1 agrees at 7 bases. Germline V CDR1 and CDR2: LNHDA, SQIVND (reference sequence). V lost 5 bases, J lost 4 bases, and 4 bases stayed unmatched. This CDR3 region has 14 residues. Complete variable domain (other parts from reference TRBV19 and TRBJ1-4): DGGITQSPKYLFRKEGQNVTLSCEQNLNHDAMYWYRQDPGQGLRLIYYSQIVNDFQKGDIAEGYSVSREKKESFPLTVTSAQKNPTAFYLCASSAGQINEKLFFGSGTQLSVL.

This rearrangement joins TRBV7-9 to TRBJ2-5, with D perhaps matching TRBD1 (5 bases). The length of the CDR3 is 13 residues. V lost 1 base to trimming and J lost 5 bases, with 8 bases between them. Per the germline V gene, CDR1 is SEHNR and CDR2 is FQNEAQ (reference sequence). CDR3 in amino acids: CASSLGQYETQYF. The CDR3 coding sequence is TGTGCCAGCAGCTTAGGACAGTACGAGACCCAGTACTTC.

The V and J genes are TRBV11-3 and TRBJ2-7; TRBD2 matches 7 bases. Germline V gives CDR1 SGHNT, CDR2 YENEEA. CDR3 length: 13 amino acids. Trimming at V came to 2 bases and at J to 2 bases, leaving 0 bases not matched to a gene. In nucleotides, the CDR3 is TGTGCCAGCAGCTTACGGGGGGCCTACGAGCAGTACTTC. Residues: CASSLRGAYEQYF. Full variable domain (missing parts from reference TRBV11-3 and TRBJ2-7): EAGVVQSPRYKIIEKKQPVAFWCNPISGHNTLYWYLQNLGQGPELLIRYENEEAVDDSQLPKDRFSAERLKGVDSTLKIQPAELGDSAVYLCASSLRGAYEQYFGPGTRLTVT.

The chain links TRBV5-4 to TRBJ1-1; 12 bases agree with TRBD1. The CDR3 has 16 amino acids. V was pared by 4 bases and J by 1 base, with 5 bases of the junction left unmatched. The V gene's germline CDR1 is SGHNT and CDR2 YYREEE (reference sequence). This CDR3 reads CASSIPGQGANTEAFF. The CDR3, as DNA: TGTGCCAGCAGCATTCCGGGACAGGGGGCGAACACTGAAGCTTTCTTT.

CDR3 nucleotide sequence: TGTGCCAGCAGCCAACCCGAAGGGGGTGGCGGCTACACCTTC. This codes for CASSQPEGGGGYTF. This chain joins TRBV5-4 and TRBJ1-2, with D perhaps matching TRBD1 (6 bases). This CDR3 is 14 amino acids long. CDR1 is SGHNT and CDR2 is YYREEE in the germline V gene (reference sequence). Trimming shortened V by 4 bases and J by 8 bases, and 18 bases separated the two germline ends.

The rearrangement joins TRBV2 to TRBJ2-7; 7 nucleotides align to TRBD1. CDR1 is SNHLY and CDR2 is FYNNEI in the germline V gene. The CDR3 is 13 residues long. V dropped 4 bases and J dropped 4; count of bases not matched to a gene: 4. The CDR3, as DNA: TGTGCCAGCAGTGGGGACAGCGAGTACGAGCAGTACTTC. Encoded protein: CASSGDSEYEQYF.

The rearrangement uses TRBV9 and TRBJ2-5; 15 bases agree with TRBD2. V trimming: 0 bases; J trimming: 5 bases; junction bases outside the gene matches: 5. Germline CDR1 and CDR2: SGDLS and YYNGEE. The CDR3 sequence is 17 residues long. The CDR3 nucleotides are TGTGCCAGCAGCGTAGTAGGACTAGCGGGGGGGAGCGAGACCCAGTACTTC. Its translation: CASSVVGLAGGSETQYF. Full variable domain (remainder filled in from reference TRBV9 and TRBJ2-5): DSGVTQTPKHLITATGQRVTLRCSPRSGDLSVYWYQQSLDQGLQFLIQYYNGEERAKGNILERFSAQQFPDLHSELNLSSLELGDSALYFCASSVVGLAGGSETQYFGPGTRLLVL.

The genes are TRBV7-3 and TRBJ2-2; 10 nucleotides align to TRBD1. Germline CDR1 reads SGHTA; CDR2 reads FQGTGA. This CDR3 has 19 amino acids. J gave up 5 bases and V 3 bases, and 15 bases lay outside the gene matches. The chain's CDR3 is CASSFSGRSGTGVTGELFF. Here the CDR3 DNA reads TGTGCCAGCAGCTTTTCGGGTCGCTCCGGGACAGGGGTGACCGGGGAGCTGTTTTTT.

The chain recombines TRBV5-1 with TRBJ2-3; 12 nucleotides line up with TRBD2. This CDR3 has 16 residues. J gave up 4 bases and V 0 bases, and 3 bases lay outside the gene matches. Looked up from germline, CDR1 is SGHRS and CDR2 is YFSETQ. The CDR3 reads CASSLATSGGPDTQYF. CDR3 DNA sequence: TGCGCCAGCAGCTTGGCGACTAGCGGGGGCCCAGATACGCAGTATTTT.

The chain has TRBV9 and TRBJ1-2, with a weak D call TRBD1 (5 bases). Trimming took off 0 bases at V and 5 bases at J, with 11 bases between the two ends. This CDR3 has 14 amino acids. Germline CDR1 SGDLS, CDR2 YYNGEE. The CDR3 DNA reads TGTGCCAGCAGCGTAGAAGGACAAAAATATGGCTACACCTTC. It translates to CASSVEGQKYGYTF. The full variable domain, rest sourced from reference TRBV9 and TRBJ1-2, is DSGVTQTPKHLITATGQRVTLRCSPRSGDLSVYWYQQSLDQGLQFLIQYYNGEERAKGNILERFSAQQFPDLHSELNLSSLELGDSALYFCASSVEGQKYGYTFGSGTRLTVV.

The chain is built from TRBV11-3 and TRBJ2-3, with TRBD1 matching 10 bases. This CDR3 is built from 15 residues. Germline loops: CDR1 SGHNT, CDR2 YENEEA. The V gene end was trimmed by 4 bases and the J gene end by 1 base; junction bases not matched to a gene: 2. CDR3 residues: CASSWGTGGTDTQYF. The CDR3 DNA reads as TGTGCCAGCAGCTGGGGGACAGGGGGCACAGATACGCAGTATTTT.

The V and J genes are TRBV5-1 and TRBJ1-2; D remains ambiguous. The CDR3 extends over 15 amino acids. Germline V gene sequence: CDR1 SGHRS, CDR2 YFSETQ. With 0 bases removed from V and 4 bases from J, the gap between germline ends came to 13 bases. This chain's CDR3 is CASSLGYDRGYGYTF. CDR3 nucleotide sequence: TGCGCCAGCAGCTTGGGTTACGACCGGGGCTATGGCTACACCTTC.

The V gene is TRBV6-1, the J gene TRBJ2-2; 7 bases are a match to TRBD1. V lost 0 bases to trimming and J lost 4 bases; unmatched junction nucleotides: 2. The CDR3 length is 15 residues. Per the germline V gene, CDR1 is MNHNS and CDR2 is SASEGT. CDR3 protein: CASSEARQGTGELFF. The DNA of the CDR3 is TGTGCCAGCAGTGAAGCGCGACAGGGCACCGGGGAGCTGTTTTTT.